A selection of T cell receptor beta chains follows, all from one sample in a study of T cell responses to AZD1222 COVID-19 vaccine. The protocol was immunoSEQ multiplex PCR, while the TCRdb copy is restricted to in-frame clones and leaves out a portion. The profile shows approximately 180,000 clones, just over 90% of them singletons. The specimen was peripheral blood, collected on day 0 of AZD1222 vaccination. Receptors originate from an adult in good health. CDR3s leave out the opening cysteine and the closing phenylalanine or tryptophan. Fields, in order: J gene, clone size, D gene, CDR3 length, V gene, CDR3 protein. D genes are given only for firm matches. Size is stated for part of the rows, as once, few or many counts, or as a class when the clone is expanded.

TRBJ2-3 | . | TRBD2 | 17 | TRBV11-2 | ASSLVRLAGGPVTDTQY
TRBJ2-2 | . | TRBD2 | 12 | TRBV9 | ASSVGSGIGELF
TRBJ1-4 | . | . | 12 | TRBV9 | ASTSGTRNEKLF
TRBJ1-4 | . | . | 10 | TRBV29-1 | SVRDTAEKLF
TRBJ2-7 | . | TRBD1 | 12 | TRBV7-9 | ASSPTGQAYEQY
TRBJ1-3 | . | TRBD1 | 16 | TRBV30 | AWSDPNRGRFSGNTIY
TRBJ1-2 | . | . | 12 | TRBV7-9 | ASSPGTDVYGYT
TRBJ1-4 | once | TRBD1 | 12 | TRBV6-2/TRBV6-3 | ASSYYDRDEKLF
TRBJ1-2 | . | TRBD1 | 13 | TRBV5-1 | ASSTGTGGGYGYT
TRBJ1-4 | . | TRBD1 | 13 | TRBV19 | ASSIGNRGSEKLF
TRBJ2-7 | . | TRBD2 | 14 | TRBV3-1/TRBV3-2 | ASSGKLAGILYEQY
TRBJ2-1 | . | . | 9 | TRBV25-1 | ASSASYLQF
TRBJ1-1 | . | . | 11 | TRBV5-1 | ASSLGRITEAF
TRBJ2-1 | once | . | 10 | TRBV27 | ACKRGYNEQF
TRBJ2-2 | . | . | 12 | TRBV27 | ASSSGRNTGELF
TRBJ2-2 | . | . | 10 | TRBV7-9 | ASSLRTGELF
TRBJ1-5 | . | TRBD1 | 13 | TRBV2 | ASSEKTGAHQPQH
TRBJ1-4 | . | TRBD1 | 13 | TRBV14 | ASSRGQSTNEKLF
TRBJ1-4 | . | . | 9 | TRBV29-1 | SVAQNEKLF
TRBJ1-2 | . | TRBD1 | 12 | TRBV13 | ASSLEPTGFGYT
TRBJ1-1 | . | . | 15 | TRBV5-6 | ASSLQGFLLGNTEAF
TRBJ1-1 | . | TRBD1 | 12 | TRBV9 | ASSDLRQGAEAF
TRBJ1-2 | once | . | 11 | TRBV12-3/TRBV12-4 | ASSLRHLYGYT